Below are 21 T cell receptor beta chains sequenced from a single sample in a study of OX40 agonist ivuxolimab in advanced cancers. Data came from immunoSEQ multiplex PCR; TCRdb stores just in-frame clones and leaves some out. Of roughly 70,000 clones in the sample, more than 75% are singletons; the top ten hold about 2.3%. The sample in question was CD4+ or CD8+ T cells sorted from blood, obtained in a trial of the OX40 agonist ivuxolimab. All receptors come from an adult with an advanced solid tumor such as melanoma, head and neck, liver or kidney cancer.

This CDR3 is CASSQAVDLGQETQYF. The CDR3 region has the DNA TGCGCCAGCAGCCAAGCGGTCGACCTGGGCCAAGAGACCCAGTACTTC. The J gene is TRBJ2-5, the V gene TRBV4-1; no reliable D call. CDR3 length: 16 amino acids. The ends were cut back, 1 base at V and 1 base at J, with 13 bases in the middle. The germline gives CDR1 MGHRA, CDR2 YSYEKL.

DNA of the CDR3: TGTGCCAGCAGCCCAGGACAGGGGAAGGACTACGAGCAGTACTTC. Encoded protein: CASSPGQGKDYEQYF. V is TRBV7-6 and J is TRBJ2-7; 9 positions agree with TRBD1. CDR3 length: 15 residues. The trim removed 5 bases at V and 3 bases at J, leaving 8 bases unmatched. From germline, CDR1 is SGHVS and CDR2 FNYEAQ.

This clone came up a few times. Distinct nucleotide sequences in the sample also encode this CDR3. The chain combines TRBV5-1 with TRBJ2-2, with a possible D match to TRBD2 (6 bases). CDR1 and CDR2 (germline): SGHRS, YFSETQ. CDR3 length: 16 residues. Deletions cut 4 bases from V and 0 bases from J, with 13 bases between. The CDR3 DNA reads TGCGCCAGCAGCCTGGGTTGGACTACGAACACCGGGGAGCTGTTTTTT. Protein: CASSLGWTTNTGELFF.

The CDR3 coding sequence is TGTGCCAGCAGCTTCCGACCAAATCAGCCCCAGCATTTT. Protein product: CASSFRPNQPQHF. This chain uses TRBV11-2 with TRBJ1-5; no clear D. The CDR3 spans 13 residues. V shed 3 bases and J shed 4 bases, with 7 bases lying between them. Germline CDR1 is SGHAT and CDR2 is FQNNGV.

This rearrangement joins TRBV7-2 to TRBJ1-1; unclear D gene. The CDR3 is 14 residues long. Trimming removed 1 base at V and 0 bases at J, with 6 bases between. Germline loops: CDR1 SGHTA, CDR2 FQGNSA. CDR3 amino acids: CASSLDGVNTEAFF. The DNA of the CDR3 is TGTGCCAGCAGCTTAGACGGGGTGAACACTGAAGCTTTCTTT.

In this sample, this clone turned up once. The V and J genes are TRBV6-1 and TRBJ2-1, with a weak D call TRBD2 (6 bases). The CDR3 length is 15 residues. V dropped 3 bases and J dropped 4 bases, with 13 bases sitting between them. Per the germline V gene, CDR1 is MNHNS and CDR2 is SASEGT. CDR3 region: CASSDGGDSYNEQFF. The CDR3 region has the DNA TGTGCCAGCAGTGACGGCGGGGACTCTTACAATGAGCAGTTCTTC.

The rearrangement joins TRBV4-3 to TRBJ1-3; D is unresolved. CDR3 size: 15 residues. Germline loops: CDR1 LGHNA, CDR2 YSLEER. V lost 0 bases and J lost 2, with 8 bases in between. For the CDR3, the DNA is TGCGCCAGCAGCCAAGACTCTGTCACTGGAAACACCATATATTTT. This gives the protein CASSQDSVTGNTIYF.

The chain couples TRBV5-6 to TRBJ2-2, with 7 bases that match TRBD2. Germline V gene lookup returns CDR1 SGHDT and CDR2 YYEEEE. V lost 3 bases and J lost 4; bases outside the gene matches: 12. The CDR3 is 17 amino acids. CDR3 in DNA: TGTGCCAGCAGCTCCTTTGGGACTACCGGGGGCACCGGGGAGCTGTTTTTT. Its translation: CASSSFGTTGGTGELFF.

The chain couples TRBV5-1 to TRBJ2-3, with 9 bases fitting TRBD2. The J segment lost 3 bases and the V segment lost 4 bases, leaving 6 bases of the junction unmatched. Germline V gene lookup returns CDR1 SGHRS and CDR2 YFSETQ. This CDR3 has 15 amino acids. CDR3: CASSRLAEGTDTQYF. The CDR3 DNA reads as TGCGCCAGCAGCCGACTAGCGGAGGGGACAGATACGCAGTATTTT.

This clone was detected once. The chain couples TRBV6-5 to TRBJ2-1; the D call may be TRBD1 or TRBD2 (5 bases each). Trimming left V 5 bases short and J 7 bases short, with 18 bases between. This CDR3 is built from 15 residues. Germline CDR1 MNHEY, CDR2 SVGAGI. CDR3 in amino acids: CASSRRDATWNEQFF. CDR3 coding DNA: TGTGCCAGCAGTCGACGGGACGCAACCTGGAATGAGCAGTTCTTC.

V gene TRBV11-3 combines with J gene TRBJ2-7; D assignment may be TRBD1 or TRBD2 (6 bases each). V shed 5 bases and J shed 5 bases, with 16 bases lying between them. Germline V gene lookup returns CDR1 SGHNT and CDR2 YENEEA. The CDR3 is 14 amino acids. The CDR3 here is CASSTIGGLDEQYF. In DNA, the CDR3 is TGTGCCAGCAGCACTATTGGGGGGCTAGACGAGCAGTACTTC. The variable domain in full, completed from reference TRBV11-3 and TRBJ2-7, reads EAGVVQSPRYKIIEKKQPVAFWCNPISGHNTLYWYLQNLGQGPELLIRYENEEAVDDSQLPKDRFSAERLKGVDSTLKIQPAELGDSAVYLCASSTIGGLDEQYFGPGTRLTVT.

This sequence joins TRBV19 and TRBJ2-5; TRBD2 aligns across 12 bases. Germline CDR1 reads LNHDA; CDR2 reads SQIVND (reference sequence). This CDR3 is 17 amino acids long. V was pared by 4 bases and J by 5 bases, with 11 bases of the junction left unmatched. CDR3 sequence reads: CASSNRGLAGSGETQYF. Written as DNA, the CDR3 is TGTGCCAGTAGTAATCGCGGACTAGCGGGATCGGGGGAGACCCAGTACTTC.

This chain connects TRBV4-1 to TRBJ1-6, with D hard to call. Trimming took off 2 bases at V and 0 bases at J, with 11 bases between the two ends. Germline-derived CDR1 and CDR2 are MGHRA and YSYEKL. CDR3 size: 17 residues. The DNA for the CDR3 is TGCGCCAGCAGCCAATTGAAAGGGAGCTCCTATAATTCACCCCTCCACTTT. This codes for CASSQLKGSSYNSPLHF.

This chain connects TRBV11-3 to TRBJ1-5, with a tentative D call TRBD1 (6 bases). With 2 bases removed from V and 7 bases from J, the gap between germline ends came to 12 bases. The CDR3 length is 14 residues. Germline loops: CDR1 SGHNT, CDR2 YENEEA. The CDR3 protein is CASSLTGAYQPQHF. The CDR3 DNA follows: TGTGCCAGCAGCTTAACGGGGGCCTACCAGCCCCAGCATTTT.

About this clone: The sample holds other DNA sequences that translate to the same CDR3. V usage is TRBV6-1 and J usage is TRBJ2-7; TRBD1 aligns across 8 bases. Unmatched junction bases numbered 5, after V lost 4 bases and J lost 3 bases. In germline, CDR1 is MNHNS, CDR2 SASEGT. This CDR3 is 14 amino acids long. CDR3 protein: CASSVGTGSYEQYF. CDR3 in DNA: TGTGCCAGCAGTGTCGGGACAGGCAGCTACGAGCAGTACTTC.

The rearrangement joins TRBV7-2 to TRBJ1-4, with D tentatively TRBD1 (5 bases). The length of the CDR3 is 16 residues. Germline CDR1 SGHTA, CDR2 FQGNSA. V was trimmed by 4 bases and J by 1 base, leaving 13 bases between them. CDR3: CASSWGGGGTNEKLFF. The CDR3 coding sequence is TGTGCCAGCAGCTGGGGTGGGGGAGGAACTAATGAAAAACTGTTTTTT. Full variable domain (rest looked up from reference TRBV7-2 and TRBJ1-4): GAGVSQSPSNKVTEKGKDVELRCDPISGHTALYWYRQSLGQGLEFLIYFQGNSAPDKSGLPSDRFSAERTGGSVSTLTIQRTQQEDSAVYLCASSWGGGGTNEKLFFGSGTQLSVL.

V and J are TRBV9 and TRBJ1-1; D uncertain. This CDR3 has 14 amino acids. Deletions cut 5 bases from V and 11 bases from J, with 22 bases between. CDR1 is SGDLS and CDR2 is YYNGEE in the germline V gene. The CDR3 DNA reads as TGTGCCAGCAGTCAAGCCGGGGATAACCCGACGGCTTTCTTT. This sequence encodes CASSQAGDNPTAFF.

This sequence joins TRBV6-1 and TRBJ2-1; 14 bases fit TRBD2. The V segment lost 4 bases and the J segment 4 bases; nucleotides outside the gene matches: 6. The germline V gene has CDR1 MNHNS and CDR2 SASEGT. CDR3 size: 17 residues. The CDR3 region has the DNA TGTGCCAGCAGTGGACCCGGGACTAGCGGGGGTTACAATGAGCAGTTCTTC. Its protein is CASSGPGTSGGYNEQFF.

The chain is built from TRBV18 and TRBJ1-2; 7 bases line up with TRBD1. Unmatched junction bases numbered 9, after V lost 5 bases and J lost 0 bases. CDR1 and CDR2 (germline): KGHSH, LQKENI. This CDR3 region has 16 residues. CDR3 nucleotide sequence: TGTGCCAGCTCATGGGTACCCGGGACAGCTAACTATGGCTACACCTTC. This sequence encodes CASSWVPGTANYGYTF.

V usage is TRBV2 and J usage is TRBJ2-3; 7 bases fit TRBD1. The germline V gene encodes CDR1 SNHLY and CDR2 FYNNEI. Unmatched junction bases numbered 7, after V lost 5 bases and J lost 2 bases. The CDR3 consists of 15 residues. This chain's CDR3 is CASSSGTAFTDTQYF. DNA of the CDR3: TGTGCCAGCAGTTCCGGGACAGCGTTCACAGATACGCAGTATTTT.

This chain links TRBV5-1 with TRBJ2-3; 7 bases are a match to TRBD2. The CDR3 covers 17 residues. Trimming took 0 bases from V and 0 from J; bases not matched to a gene: 7. CDR1 and CDR2 from the germline V gene are SGHRS and YFSETQ. The CDR3, as DNA: TGCGCCAGCAGCTTGGCCCCCCTAGCGGCTAGCACAGATACGCAGTATTTT. Protein: CASSLAPLAASTDTQYF.